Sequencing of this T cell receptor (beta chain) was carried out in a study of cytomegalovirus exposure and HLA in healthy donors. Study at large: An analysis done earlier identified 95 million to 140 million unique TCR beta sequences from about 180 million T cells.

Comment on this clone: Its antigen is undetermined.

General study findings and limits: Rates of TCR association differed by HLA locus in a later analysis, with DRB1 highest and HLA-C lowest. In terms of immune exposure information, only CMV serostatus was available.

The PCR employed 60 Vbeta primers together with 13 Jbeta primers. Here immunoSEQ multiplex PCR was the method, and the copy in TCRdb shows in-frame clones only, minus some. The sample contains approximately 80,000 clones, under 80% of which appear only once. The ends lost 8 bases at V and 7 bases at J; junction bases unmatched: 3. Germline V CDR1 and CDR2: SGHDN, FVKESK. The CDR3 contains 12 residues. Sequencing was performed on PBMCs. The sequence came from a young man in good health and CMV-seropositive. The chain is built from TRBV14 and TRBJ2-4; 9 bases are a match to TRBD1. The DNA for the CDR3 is TGTGCCAGCGGGGACAGGGCGAACATTCAGTACTTC. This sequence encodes CASGDRANIQYF.